This T cell receptor (beta chain) was documented in a study of T cells after yellow fever vaccination. There are 15 residues in the CDR3. CDR1 SGHVS and CDR2 FQNEAQ come from the germline V gene. V gave up 4 bases and J gave up 2 bases; unmatched junction bases: 6. Findings of the study overall: Only a small proportion of the clonotypes turned up in both the CD4 and the CD8 compartments, likely arising from convergent recombination.

Each CDR3 protein is one row after TCRdb ran MiXCR on the 5' RACE reads. This table holds approximately 300,000 distinct CDR3 sequences, 6.8% found once. This clonotype appeared many times. Its target is unknown. Sequences were derived from PBMCs, sampled approximately 40 days after the first yellow fever vaccination. The chain combines TRBV7-8 with TRBJ2-3; 7 bases match TRBD1. This TCR came from a man between 18 and 35 years old who received the YFV17D yellow fever vaccine. CDR3 coding DNA: TGTGCCAGCAGCTGGAACAGGGGTGACACAGATACGCAGTATTTT. It translates to CASSWNRGDTDTQYF.